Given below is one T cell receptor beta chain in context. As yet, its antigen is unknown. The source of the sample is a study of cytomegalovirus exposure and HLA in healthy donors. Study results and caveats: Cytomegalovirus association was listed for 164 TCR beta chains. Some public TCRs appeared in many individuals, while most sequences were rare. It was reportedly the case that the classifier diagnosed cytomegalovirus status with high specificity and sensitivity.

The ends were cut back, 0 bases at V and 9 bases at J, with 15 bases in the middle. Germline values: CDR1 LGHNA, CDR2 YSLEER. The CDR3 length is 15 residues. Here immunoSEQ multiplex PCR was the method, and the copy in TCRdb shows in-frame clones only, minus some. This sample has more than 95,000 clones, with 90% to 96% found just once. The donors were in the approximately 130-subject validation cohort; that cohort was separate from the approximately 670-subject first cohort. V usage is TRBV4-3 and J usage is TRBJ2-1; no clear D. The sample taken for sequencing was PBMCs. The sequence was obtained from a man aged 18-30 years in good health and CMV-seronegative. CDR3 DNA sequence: TGCGCCAGCAGCCAAGATTACATTCAGGCGCTTGAGCAGTTCTTC. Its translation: CASSQDYIQALEQFF.